This TCR beta chain was captured in a study of T cells in Graves' hyperthyroidism and ophthalmopathy. Study-wide findings and caveats: Researchers found most expanded thyroid clonotypes above 0.001 in blood as well.

Amplification targeted TCR beta CDR3 regions from RNA transcripts. RT-PCR in the first round (using the HTBI primer set) targeted the TCR CDR3. TCRdb reprocessed the multiplex PCR reads with MiXCR, giving one entry per CDR3 protein. The sample shows 490,000 or so distinct CDR3 sequences, about 46% of them seen only once. Uncontrolled infection, other autoimmune disease, pregnancy and lactation each barred patients from inclusion. The CDR3 runs 19 residues. Trimming stripped 6 bases from V and 0 bases from J, with 29 bases between. The germline V gene encodes CDR1 DFQATT and CDR2 SNEGSKA (reference sequence). This clonotype was observed a handful of times. What it binds is not known.

This TCR was recovered from an adult woman with Graves' disease, either hyperthyroidism or ophthalmopathy (not recorded which). V and J are TRBV20-1 and TRBJ1-2; a weak D match, TRBD1 (5 bases). Sequencing was carried out using peripheral blood or thyroid tissue (not recorded which). In DNA, the CDR3 is TGCAGTGCCGCTAGCCTACAATCGACTTCAGGGAGGTCTAACTATGGCTACACCTTC. It codes for CSAASLQSTSGRSNYGYTF.